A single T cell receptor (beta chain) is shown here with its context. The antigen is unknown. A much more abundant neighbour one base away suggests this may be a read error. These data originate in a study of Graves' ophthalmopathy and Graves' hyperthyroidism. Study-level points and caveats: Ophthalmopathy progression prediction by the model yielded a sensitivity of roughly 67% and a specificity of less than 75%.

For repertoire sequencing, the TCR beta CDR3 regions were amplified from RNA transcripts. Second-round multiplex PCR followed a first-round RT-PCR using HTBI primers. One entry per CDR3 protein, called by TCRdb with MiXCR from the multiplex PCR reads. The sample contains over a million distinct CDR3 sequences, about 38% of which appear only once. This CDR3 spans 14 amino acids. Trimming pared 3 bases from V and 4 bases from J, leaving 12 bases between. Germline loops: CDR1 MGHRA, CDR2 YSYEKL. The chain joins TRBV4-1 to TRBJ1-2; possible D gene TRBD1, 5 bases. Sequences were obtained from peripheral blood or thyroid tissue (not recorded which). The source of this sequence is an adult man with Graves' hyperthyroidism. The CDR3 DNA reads TGCGCCAGCAGCCATGACTCAGGGTTCTATGGCTACACCTTC. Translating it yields CASSHDSGFYGYTF.